Below, 26 T cell receptor beta chains from the same sample are listed, as sequenced in a study of a mutant IDH1 vaccine in newly diagnosed glioma. Profiling relied on immunoSEQ multiplex PCR, and the TCRdb table lists in-frame clones only, not all of them. Of 30,000 to 40,000 clones listed, roughly 89% are singletons. Antigens of these TCRs are unknown. Described time point: week 11, during vaccination. The vaccine gave 300 ug of a 20-mer mutant IDH1 peptide subcutaneously per dose. The starting material was PBMCs, obtained from a glioma patient whose treatment included an IDH1 peptide vaccine. These receptors all come from a man in his forties with glioma.

The V gene is TRBV5-1, the J gene TRBJ1-3, with 7 bases identical to TRBD1. Trimming took 3 bases from V and 0 from J; bases not matched to a gene: 6. This CDR3 has 16 residues. Germline CDR1 SGHRS, CDR2 YFSETQ. The CDR3 DNA sequence: TGCGCCAGCAGCTACCGGGACAGCGGCTCTGGAAACACCATATATTTT. It translates to CASSYRDSGSGNTIYF.

The chain uses TRBV11-2 and TRBJ2-7; D may be TRBD2 (5 bases). Germline V lookup: CDR1 SGHAT, CDR2 FQNNGV. This CDR3 spans 15 amino acids. The V end lost 6 bases, the J end lost 1 base, and 16 bases lay between the germline ends. In DNA, the CDR3 is TGTGCCAGCAGTTCCTCGTACGGGAAGTCCTACGAGCAGTACTTC. It encodes CASSSSYGKSYEQYF.

J is TRBJ2-5 and V is TRBV10-3, with D possibly being TRBD2 (5 bases). Germline assignment: CDR1 ENHRY and CDR2 SYGVKD. V lost 3 bases to trimming and J lost 9 bases, with 17 bases between them. The CDR3 consists of 14 residues. For the CDR3, the DNA is TGTGCCATCAGTGATCCTGGAGGCTTCGTGGCCCAGTACTTC. This encodes CAISDPGGFVAQYF.

V gene TRBV5-1 combines with J gene TRBJ1-2; D gene unclear. V lost 0 bases and J 0 bases, leaving 12 bases between the germline ends. Germline V gene sequence: CDR1 SGHRS, CDR2 YFSETQ. CDR3 length: 16 residues. Written as DNA, the CDR3 is TGCGCCAGCAGCTTGGGGATTCTGGCAGCTAACTATGGCTACACCTTC. It codes for CASSLGILAANYGYTF.

In the case of this clone: The same CDR3 is also encoded by other DNA sequences in this sample. The V call is TRBV20-1, the J call TRBJ2-3; no definite D call. The CDR3 length is 11 residues. From germline, CDR1 is DFQATT and CDR2 SNEGSKA (reference sequence). V was cut by 1 base and J by 3 bases, with 2 bases left in between. CDR3 residues: CSARGTDTQYF. The DNA of the CDR3 is TGCAGTGCTAGAGGTACAGATACGCAGTATTTT.

This chain connects TRBV29-1 to TRBJ2-7, with 7 positions matching TRBD2. This CDR3 comprises 16 residues. After removal of 0 bases from V and 3 bases from J, the junction contained 11 bases not matched to a gene. Looked up from germline, CDR1 is SQVTM and CDR2 is ANQGSEA. The CDR3 sequence: CSVEERRGGRLYEQYF. DNA for the CDR3: TGCAGCGTTGAAGAGCGTAGGGGAGGGAGGCTCTACGAGCAGTACTTC.

This clone was seen more than once but under ten times. The chain combines TRBV4-2 with TRBJ2-7, with TRBD1 as a possible D gene (6 bases). Per the germline V gene, CDR1 is LGHNA and CDR2 is YNFKEQ. V was clipped by 4 bases and J by 6 bases, with 19 bases between them. The CDR3 spans 15 residues. The CDR3 region is CASSLETGQGSEQYF. The CDR3 DNA reads TGTGCCAGCAGCCTAGAGACAGGCCAGGGGTCCGAGCAGTACTTC.

V is TRBV5-1 and J is TRBJ2-1; 9 bases are a match to TRBD1. Germline V gene lookup returns CDR1 SGHRS and CDR2 YFSETQ. This CDR3 is 15 amino acids long. V trimming: 4 bases; J trimming: 6 bases; junction bases outside the gene matches: 8. CDR3 DNA: TGCGCCAGCAGCCCAGGACAGGGGAGGTCCAATGAGCAGTTCTTC. It encodes CASSPGQGRSNEQFF.

The chain has TRBV7-2 and TRBJ1-1; no firm D call. This CDR3 is 14 amino acids long. Germline V gene lookup returns CDR1 SGHTA and CDR2 FQGNSA. Trimming took 1 base from V and 8 from J, leaving 14 bases between them. CDR3 sequence (DNA): TGTGCCAGCAGCTTAGGAGGTAGTGCGCAAGAAGCTTTCTTT. The encoded protein is CASSLGGSAQEAFF.

This chain connects TRBV7-2 to TRBJ2-7; 7 nucleotides line up with TRBD2. Germline trimming cut 3 bases from V and 5 bases from J; bases unmatched to any gene: 7. Per the germline V gene, CDR1 is SGHTA and CDR2 is FQGNSA. The CDR3 consists of 14 residues. DNA of the CDR3: TGTGCCAGCAGCTTTGGACGGGAGGTCCACGAGCAGTACTTC. It specifies CASSFGREVHEQYF.

V and J are TRBV4-3 and TRBJ2-6, with D unresolved. Germline V CDR1 and CDR2: LGHNA, YSLEER. V was cut by 1 base and J by 0 bases, with 4 bases left in between. CDR3 length: 15 amino acids. CDR3 protein: CASSQGYSGANVLTF. In DNA, the CDR3 is TGCGCCAGCAGCCAAGGTTACTCTGGGGCCAACGTCCTGACTTTC.

The chain has TRBV10-3 and TRBJ2-7, with D unclear. The ends were cut back, 7 bases at V and 4 bases at J, with 14 bases in the middle. Germline CDR1 ENHRY, CDR2 SYGVKD. The length of the CDR3 is 13 residues. The CDR3 DNA reads TGTGCCATCAATCCGGGTCCCGAGTACGAGCAGTACTTC. This sequence encodes CAINPGPEYEQYF.

This chain joins TRBV27 and TRBJ1-2, with 7 bases matching TRBD1. Trimming removed 5 bases from V and 4 bases from J; junction bases left unmatched: 7. Looked up from germline, CDR1 is MNHEY and CDR2 is SMNVEV (reference sequence). This CDR3 has 14 amino acids. The CDR3 bases are TGTGCCAGCAGTCCCAACAGGGGTGGCTATGGCTACACCTTC. Its protein product is CASSPNRGGYGYTF.

This chain uses TRBV6-5 with TRBJ1-2, with unresolved D. CDR1 and CDR2 (germline): MNHEY, SVGAGI. The V end was cut by 4 bases, the J end by 6 bases, with 9 bases between. This CDR3 has 12 amino acids. The CDR3 sequence: CASSLPGNGYTF. CDR3 nucleotides: TGTGCCAGCAGTTTACCGGGAAATGGCTACACCTTC.

This rearrangement joins TRBV18 to TRBJ2-5; D may correspond to TRBD1 or TRBD2 (5 bases each). CDR3 length equals 13 residues. Germline V gene sequence: CDR1 KGHSH, CDR2 LQKENI. V lost 0 bases to trimming and J lost 12 bases, with 14 bases between them. CDR3: CASSPPGTGKKYF. DNA for the CDR3: TGTGCCAGCTCACCACCCGGGACGGGGAAAAAGTACTTC.

This clone has only a few counts. The chain has TRBV9 and TRBJ2-3, with D tentatively TRBD1 (6 bases). Trimming removed 0 bases at V and 5 bases at J, with 16 bases between. The CDR3 contains 16 residues. Germline V gene sequence: CDR1 SGDLS, CDR2 YYNGEE. The CDR3: CASSVALTGFGDTQYF. Written as DNA, the CDR3 is TGTGCCAGCAGCGTAGCCCTAACAGGGTTTGGAGATACGCAGTATTTT. Together with reference TRBV9 and TRBJ2-3, the CDR3 gives the full variable domain: DSGVTQTPKHLITATGQRVTLRCSPRSGDLSVYWYQQSLDQGLQFLIQYYNGEERAKGNILERFSAQQFPDLHSELNLSSLELGDSALYFCASSVALTGFGDTQYFGPGTRLTVL.

V gene TRBV7-2 combines with J gene TRBJ2-1; a possible D gene is TRBD2 (5 bases). CDR3 length: 14 residues. V lost 3 bases, J lost 10 bases, and 16 bases lay in between. CDR1 is SGHTA and CDR2 is FQGNSA in the germline V gene. The DNA of the CDR3 is TGTGCCAGCAGCTTTGGTGAGCGGAAAGGGGAGCAGTTCTTC. It translates to CASSFGERKGEQFF.

This clone was detected once. The chain has TRBV27 and TRBJ1-4; D is uncertain. V shed 5 bases and J shed 8 bases, with 9 bases lying between them. CDR3 length equals 12 residues. CDR1 and CDR2 from the germline V gene are MNHEY and SMNVEV (reference sequence). CDR3 in amino acids: CASSNRPEKLFF. The CDR3 coding sequence is TGTGCCAGCAGTAACCGACCGGAAAAACTGTTTTTT. Complete variable domain (other parts from reference TRBV27 and TRBJ1-4): EAQVTQNPRYLITVTGKKLTVTCSQNMNHEYMSWYRQDPGLGLRQIYYSMNVEVTDKGDVPEGYKVSRKEKRNFPLILESPSPNQTSLYFCASSNRPEKLFFGSGTQLSVL.

The chain combines TRBV21-1 with TRBJ1-1. TRBV21-1 is reported as a pseudogene. The CDR3 consists of 12 residues. Here the CDR3 DNA reads TGTGCCAGCAGCAAAAAAGACCCTGAAGCTTTCTTT. Translation: CASSKKDPEAFF.

This clone is a singleton in its sample. The chain employs TRBV4-1 and TRBJ2-3; D gene unclear. Trimming removed 1 base at V and 2 bases at J, with 4 bases between. The length of the CDR3 is 13 residues. Germline V lookup: CDR1 MGHRA, CDR2 YSYEKL. This CDR3 is CASSQAPTDTQYF. CDR3 bases: TGCGCCAGCAGCCAAGCCCCCACAGATACGCAGTATTTT.

The chain has TRBV5-8 and TRBJ1-1; D call uncertain. The germline CDR1 and CDR2 sequences are SGHTS and YDEGEE. This CDR3 comprises 17 residues. Trimming took off 3 bases at V and 0 bases at J, with 18 bases between the two ends. CDR3 nucleotide sequence: TGTGCCAGCAGCTCCCCGCAGACAAGGCTAATGAACACTGAAGCTTTCTTT. This sequence encodes CASSSPQTRLMNTEAFF.

This clone was counted between two and nine times. V usage is TRBV21-1 and J usage is TRBJ2-1; the D call in the table, TRBD2, was not verified against the DNA. TRBV21-1 constitutes a pseudogene. The CDR3 length is 16 residues. The CDR3 DNA reads as TGTGCCAGCAGCAAAGCTCGGACCCCTCGGGAGGAGGGGCAGTTCTTC. Translating gives CASSKARTPREEGQFF.

The chain is built from TRBV10-3 and TRBJ1-1; D unresolved. Germline V gene data show CDR1 as ENHRY and CDR2 as SYGVKD. The CDR3 contains 13 residues. Trimming pared 10 bases from V and 3 bases from J, leaving 15 bases between. This chain's CDR3 is CASCFQRDTEAFF. DNA of the CDR3: TGTGCCAGCTGTTTCCAGAGGGACACTGAAGCTTTCTTT.

This chain uses TRBV18 with TRBJ2-7; TRBD1 might be the D (6 bases). Germline V lookup: CDR1 KGHSH, CDR2 LQKENI. Trimming took 3 bases from V and 6 from J, leaving 18 bases between them. This CDR3 region has 15 residues. CDR3: CASSPSQGPGGEQYF. For the CDR3, the DNA is TGTGCCAGCTCACCTTCACAGGGCCCAGGAGGCGAGCAGTACTTC.

The chain employs TRBV6-4 and TRBJ2-3; D remains ambiguous. The germline V gene encodes CDR1 MRHNA and CDR2 SNTAGT. The CDR3 extends over 15 amino acids. V was pared by 2 bases and J by 1 base, with 10 bases between. Written as DNA, the CDR3 is TGTGCCAGCAGTGACACCGGTGACGGCACAGATACGCAGTATTTT. This gives the protein CASSDTGDGTDTQYF.

In its sample, this clone was seen once. The chain recombines TRBV6-5 with TRBJ2-3; D is possibly TRBD1 (5 bases). Germline V gene lookup returns CDR1 MNHEY and CDR2 SVGAGI. This CDR3 region has 10 residues. Trimming removed 10 bases from V and 8 bases from J, with 10 bases in between. This chain's CDR3 is CATFQGTQYF. In DNA form, the CDR3 reads TGTGCCACCTTCCAGGGTACGCAGTATTTT.